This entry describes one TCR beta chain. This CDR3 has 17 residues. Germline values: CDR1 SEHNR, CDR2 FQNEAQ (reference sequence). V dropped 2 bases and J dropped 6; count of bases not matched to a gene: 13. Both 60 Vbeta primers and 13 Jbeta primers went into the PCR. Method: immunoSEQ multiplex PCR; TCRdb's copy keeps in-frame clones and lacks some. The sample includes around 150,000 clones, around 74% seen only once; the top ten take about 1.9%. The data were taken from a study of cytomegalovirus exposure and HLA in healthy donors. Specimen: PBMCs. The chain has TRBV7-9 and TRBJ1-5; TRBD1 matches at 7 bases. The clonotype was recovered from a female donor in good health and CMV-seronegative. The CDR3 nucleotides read TGTGCCAGCAGCTTAACGGTCAAGGGACAGACGGGTCAGCCCCAGCATTTT. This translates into CASSLTVKGQTGQPQHF.